This is a list of T cell receptor beta chains from one sample in a study of regulatory T cells in long-lasting Graves disease. TCRdb fed the multiplex PCR reads into MiXCR, producing one record per CDR3 protein. The sample shows 550,000 to 600,000 distinct CDR3 sequences, about 16% of them seen only once. This sample was shared with a second study, whose subject was T cells in Graves' hyperthyroidism and ophthalmopathy.

Here the sequenced sample was peripheral blood mononuclear cells (PBMCs), taken at new diagnosis, from a patient treated with antithyroid drugs. The receptors stem from a man between 18 and 35 years old with Graves disease. The CDR3 runs from the conserved cysteine through the conserved F or W. D genes are given only for firm matches. Some rows have no size entry. The others give once, few or many, or a class for an expanded clone.

cdr3_length v_call clone_size d_call cdr3_aa
17 TRBV7-9 many . CASSSGRGRLPTETQYF
14 TRBV14 many . CASSRPRPIYEQYF
15 TRBV7-9 many . CASSLSIGVNTEAFF
17 TRBV7-9 few TRBD1 CASSRGKVWDRVYEQYF
13 TRBV19 . . CASSMRGSYEQYF
16 TRBV4-1 few TRBD2 CASSQGGLAGGNEQYF
14 TRBV30 many TRBD1 CAWSRDREGNEQFF
13 TRBV18 . . CASSPPAHSEQFF
16 TRBV6-5 many TRBD2 CASSYSSTSGRSEQFF
15 TRBV15 many TRBD1 CATSRTTGFVTEAFF
17 TRBV5-1 . . CASKVTYPQGGPYEQYF
14 TRBV2 . . CASSGGQGRGGYTF
16 TRBV24-1 many . CATSATGGENTGELFF
17 TRBV19 once TRBD2 CASSRGTSVMLGDTQYF
13 TRBV20-1 many TRBD1 CSAGDSLNTEAFF
15 TRBV11-3 few . CASSPNPGTSNEQFF